This T cell receptor (beta chain) was recorded in a study of blood T cell repertoires in COVID-19. About the research overall: Samples of COVID-19 (acute and convalescent) were obtained from the United States, Italy and Spain.

Germline CDR1 is LGHDT and CDR2 is YNNKEL (reference sequence). There are 15 residues in the CDR3. Trimming removed 4 bases at V and 3 bases at J, with 13 bases between. Clones were read by immunoSEQ multiplex PCR, and TCRdb kept only the in-frame ones, dropping some. The sample holds roughly 150,000 clones, roughly 84% seen once. The sequencing input was peripheral blood. The sequence came from a man aged 65 to 85 with active or convalescent COVID-19. The genes are TRBV3-1 (or the pseudogene TRBV3-2) and TRBJ1-3; D uncertain. The CDR3 DNA sequence: TGTGCCAGCAGCCCCGTTTTTTATAATGGAAACACCATATATTTT. Amino acid sequence: CASSPVFYNGNTIYF.